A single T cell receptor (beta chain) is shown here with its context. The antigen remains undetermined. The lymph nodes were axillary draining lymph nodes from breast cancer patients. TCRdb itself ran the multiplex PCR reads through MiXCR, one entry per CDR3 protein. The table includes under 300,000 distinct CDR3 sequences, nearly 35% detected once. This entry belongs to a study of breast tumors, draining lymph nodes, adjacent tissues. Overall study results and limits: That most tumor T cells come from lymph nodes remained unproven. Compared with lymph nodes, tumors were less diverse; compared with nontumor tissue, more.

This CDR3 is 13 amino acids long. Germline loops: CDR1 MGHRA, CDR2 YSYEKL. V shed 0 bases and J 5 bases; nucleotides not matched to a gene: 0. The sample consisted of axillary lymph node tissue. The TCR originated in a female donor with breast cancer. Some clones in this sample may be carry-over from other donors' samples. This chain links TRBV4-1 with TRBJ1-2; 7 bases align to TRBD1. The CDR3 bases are TGCGCCAGCAGCCAAGAACAGGGGTATGGCTACACCTTC. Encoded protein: CASSQEQGYGYTF.